This TCR beta chain was profiled in a study of early T cells in non-severe SARS-CoV-2 infection. V shed 5 bases, J shed 4 bases, and the junction held 14 bases outside the gene matches. This CDR3 is built from 19 residues. In germline, CDR1 is MNHNY, CDR2 SVGAGI (reference sequence). Separate cDNA molecules each had unique molecular identifiers attached to them. TCRdb redid the calling of the 5' RACE reads with MiXCR, one entry per CDR3 protein. The top ten hold 1.3% of the sample, which has about 92,000 distinct CDR3 sequences, around a sixth seen once. This rearrangement joins TRBV6-6 to TRBJ1-4; 12 bases agree with TRBD1. The receptor comes from an adult who was a healthcare worker with PCR-confirmed SARS-CoV-2 infection or an uninfected control (not recorded which). The sequenced sample consisted of whole blood. The CDR3 nucleotides are TGTGCCAGCAGTGGGGGGACAGGGGGCTTAATGGTCGGTAATGAAAAACTGTTTTTT. Protein: CASSGGTGGLMVGNEKLFF.